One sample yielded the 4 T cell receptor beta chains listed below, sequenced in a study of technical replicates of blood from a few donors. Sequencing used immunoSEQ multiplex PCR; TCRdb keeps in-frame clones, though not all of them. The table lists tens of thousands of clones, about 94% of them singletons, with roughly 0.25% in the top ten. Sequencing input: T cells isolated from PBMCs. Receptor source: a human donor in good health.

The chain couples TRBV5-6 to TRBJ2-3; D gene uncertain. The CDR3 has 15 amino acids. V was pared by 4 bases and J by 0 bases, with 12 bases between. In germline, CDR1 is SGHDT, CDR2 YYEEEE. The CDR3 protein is CASSVVAPSTDTQYF. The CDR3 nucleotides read TGTGCCAGCAGCGTCGTAGCCCCAAGCACAGATACGCAGTATTTT. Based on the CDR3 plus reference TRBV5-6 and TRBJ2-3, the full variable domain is DAGVTQSPTHLIKTRGQQVTLRCSPKSGHDTVSWYQQALGQGPQFIFQYYEEEERQRGNFPDRFSGHQFPNYSSELNVNALLLGDSALYLCASSVVAPSTDTQYFGPGTRLTVL.

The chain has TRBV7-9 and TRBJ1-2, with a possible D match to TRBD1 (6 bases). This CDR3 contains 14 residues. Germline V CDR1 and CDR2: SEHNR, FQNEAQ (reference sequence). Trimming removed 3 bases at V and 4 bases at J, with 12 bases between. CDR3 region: CASSFGGQIYGYTF. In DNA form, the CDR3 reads TGTGCCAGCAGCTTCGGGGGGCAGATCTATGGCTACACCTTC. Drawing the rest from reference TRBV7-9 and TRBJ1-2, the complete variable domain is DTGVSQNPRHKITKRGQNVTFRCDPISEHNRLYWYRQTLGQGPEFLTYFQNEAQLEKSRLLSDRFSAERPKGSFSTLEIQRTEQGDSAMYLCASSFGGQIYGYTFGSGTRLTVV.

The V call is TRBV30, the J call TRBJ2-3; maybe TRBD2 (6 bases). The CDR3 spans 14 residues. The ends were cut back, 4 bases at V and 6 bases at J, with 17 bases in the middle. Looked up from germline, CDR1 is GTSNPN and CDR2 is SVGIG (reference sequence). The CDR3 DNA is TGTGCCTGGACCTCGACTAGTGTTCAGGATACGCAGTATTTT. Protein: CAWTSTSVQDTQYF. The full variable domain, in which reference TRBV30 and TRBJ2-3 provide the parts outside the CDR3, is SQTIHQWPATLVQPVGSPLSLECTVEGTSNPNLYWYRQAAGRGLQLLFYSVGIGQISSEVPQNLSASRPQDRQFILSSKKLLLSDSGFYLCAWTSTSVQDTQYFGPGTRLTVL.

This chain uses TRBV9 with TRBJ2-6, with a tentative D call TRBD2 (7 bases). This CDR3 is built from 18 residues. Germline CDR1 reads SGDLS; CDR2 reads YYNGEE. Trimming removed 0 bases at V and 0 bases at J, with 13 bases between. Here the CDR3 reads CASSVEQGGGSGANVLTF. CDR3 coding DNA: TGTGCCAGCAGCGTAGAACAGGGAGGGGGCTCTGGGGCCAACGTCCTGACTTTC.